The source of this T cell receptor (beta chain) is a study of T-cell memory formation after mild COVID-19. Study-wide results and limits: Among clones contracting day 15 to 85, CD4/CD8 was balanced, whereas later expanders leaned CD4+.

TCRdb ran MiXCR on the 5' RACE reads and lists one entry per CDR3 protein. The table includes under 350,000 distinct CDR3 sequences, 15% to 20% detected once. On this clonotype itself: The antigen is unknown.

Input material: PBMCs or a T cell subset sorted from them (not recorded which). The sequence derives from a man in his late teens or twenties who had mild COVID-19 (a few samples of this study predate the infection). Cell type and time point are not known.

CDR3: CASSSSLTLGVTDTQYF. In DNA, the CDR3 is TGCGCCAGCAGCTCCTCCCTGACACTGGGAGTCACAGATACGCAGTATTTT. The chain uses TRBV5-1 and TRBJ2-3; possible D gene TRBD2, 5 bases. V was pared by 3 bases and J by 2 bases, with 19 bases between. Germline CDR1 is SGHRS and CDR2 is YFSETQ. This CDR3 comprises 17 residues.